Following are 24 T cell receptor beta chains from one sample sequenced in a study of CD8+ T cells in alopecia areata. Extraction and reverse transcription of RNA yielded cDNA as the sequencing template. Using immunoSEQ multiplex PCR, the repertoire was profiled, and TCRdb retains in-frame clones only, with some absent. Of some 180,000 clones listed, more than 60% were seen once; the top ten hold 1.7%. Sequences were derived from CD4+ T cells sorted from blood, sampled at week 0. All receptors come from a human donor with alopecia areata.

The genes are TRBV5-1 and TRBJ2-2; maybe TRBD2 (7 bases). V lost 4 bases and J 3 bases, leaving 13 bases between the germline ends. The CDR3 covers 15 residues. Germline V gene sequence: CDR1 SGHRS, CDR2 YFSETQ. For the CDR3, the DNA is TGCGCCAGCAGCGTGGCGGGGGCCCACACCGGGGAGCTGTTTTTT. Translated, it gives CASSVAGAHTGELFF.

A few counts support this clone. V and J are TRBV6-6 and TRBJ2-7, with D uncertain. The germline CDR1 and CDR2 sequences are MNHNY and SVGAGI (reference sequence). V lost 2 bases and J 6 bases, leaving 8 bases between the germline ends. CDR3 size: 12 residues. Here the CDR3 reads CASSYGRPEQYF. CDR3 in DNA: TGTGCCAGCAGTTACGGCAGGCCCGAGCAGTACTTC.

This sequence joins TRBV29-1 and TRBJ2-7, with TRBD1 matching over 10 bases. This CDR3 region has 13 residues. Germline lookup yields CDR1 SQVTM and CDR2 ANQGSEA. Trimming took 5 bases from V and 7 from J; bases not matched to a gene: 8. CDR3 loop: CSVSGDRGREQYF. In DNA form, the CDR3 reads TGCAGCGTTAGTGGGGACAGGGGACGGGAGCAGTACTTC.

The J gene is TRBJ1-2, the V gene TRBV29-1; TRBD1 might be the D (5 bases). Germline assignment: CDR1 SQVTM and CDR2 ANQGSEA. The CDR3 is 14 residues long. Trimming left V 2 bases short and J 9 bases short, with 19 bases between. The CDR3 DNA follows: TGCAGCGTTGAACCGAGGCTTGGCAGGGCCAGCTACACCTTC. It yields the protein CSVEPRLGRASYTF. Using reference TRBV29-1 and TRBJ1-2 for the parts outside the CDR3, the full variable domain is SAVISQKPSRDICQRGTSLTIQCQVDSQVTMMFWYRQQPGQSLTLIATANQGSEATYESGFVIDKFPISRPNLTFSTLTVSNMSPEDSSIYLCSVEPRLGRASYTFGSGTRLTVV.

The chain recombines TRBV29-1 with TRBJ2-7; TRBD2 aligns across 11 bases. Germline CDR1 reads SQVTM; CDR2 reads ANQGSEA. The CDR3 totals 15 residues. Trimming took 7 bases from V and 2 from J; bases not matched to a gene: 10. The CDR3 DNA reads TGCAGCGCTTTAGCGGGGGGGCGTCCCACCTACGAGCAGTACTTC. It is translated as CSALAGGRPTYEQYF.

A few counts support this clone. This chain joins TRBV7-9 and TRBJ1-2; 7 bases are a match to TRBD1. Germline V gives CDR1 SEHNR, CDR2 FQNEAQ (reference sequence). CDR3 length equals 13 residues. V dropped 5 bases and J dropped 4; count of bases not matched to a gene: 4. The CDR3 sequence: CASSGSGGYGYTF. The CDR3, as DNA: TGTGCCAGCAGCGGCTCAGGGGGCTATGGCTACACCTTC.

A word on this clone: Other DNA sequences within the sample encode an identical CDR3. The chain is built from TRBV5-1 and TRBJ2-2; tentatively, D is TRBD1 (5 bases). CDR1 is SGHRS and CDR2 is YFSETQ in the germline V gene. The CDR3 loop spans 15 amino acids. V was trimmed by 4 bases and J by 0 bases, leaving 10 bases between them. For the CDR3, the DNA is TGCGCCAGCAGCCTTCAGGGCGCGAACACCGGGGAGCTGTTTTTT. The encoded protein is CASSLQGANTGELFF.

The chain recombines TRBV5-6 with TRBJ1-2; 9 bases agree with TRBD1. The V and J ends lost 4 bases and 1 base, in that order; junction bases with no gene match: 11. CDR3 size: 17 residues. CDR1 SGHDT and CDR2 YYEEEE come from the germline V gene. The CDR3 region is CASSPGDREKGNYGYTF. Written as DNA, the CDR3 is TGTGCCAGCAGCCCTGGGGACAGGGAGAAGGGTAACTATGGCTACACCTTC.

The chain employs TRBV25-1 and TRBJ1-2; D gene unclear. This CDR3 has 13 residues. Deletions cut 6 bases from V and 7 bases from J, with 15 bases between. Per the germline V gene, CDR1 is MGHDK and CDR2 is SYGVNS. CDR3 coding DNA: TGTGCCAGCAGCCCGGGGATTGGCGTTGGCTACACCTTC. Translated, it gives CASSPGIGVGYTF.

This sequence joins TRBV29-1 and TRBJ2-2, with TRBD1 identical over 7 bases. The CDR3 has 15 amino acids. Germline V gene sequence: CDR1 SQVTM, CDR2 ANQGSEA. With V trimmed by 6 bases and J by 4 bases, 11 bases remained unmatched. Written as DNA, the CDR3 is TGCAGCGTCTCGACAGGGTGGTCTACCACCGGGGAGCTGTTTTTT. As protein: CSVSTGWSTTGELFF.

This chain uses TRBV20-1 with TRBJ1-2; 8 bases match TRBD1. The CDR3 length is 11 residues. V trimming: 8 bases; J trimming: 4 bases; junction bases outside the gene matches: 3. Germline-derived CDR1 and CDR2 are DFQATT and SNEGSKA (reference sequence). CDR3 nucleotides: TGCAGTTTTGGACAGGGCTATGGCTACACCTTC. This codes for CSFGQGYGYTF.

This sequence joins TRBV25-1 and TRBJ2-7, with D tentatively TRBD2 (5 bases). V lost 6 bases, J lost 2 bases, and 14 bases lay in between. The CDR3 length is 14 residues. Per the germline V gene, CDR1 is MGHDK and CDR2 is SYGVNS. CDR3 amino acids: CASRPSGRPYEQYF. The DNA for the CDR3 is TGTGCCAGCAGACCCAGCGGACGCCCCTACGAGCAGTACTTC.

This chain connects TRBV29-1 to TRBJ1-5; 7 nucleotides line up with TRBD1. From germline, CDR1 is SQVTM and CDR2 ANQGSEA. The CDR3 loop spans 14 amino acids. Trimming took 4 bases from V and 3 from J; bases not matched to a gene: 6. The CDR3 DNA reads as TGCAGCGTTGTTGTTCAGGGGGACAATCAGCCCCAGCATTTT. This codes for CSVVVQGDNQPQHF.

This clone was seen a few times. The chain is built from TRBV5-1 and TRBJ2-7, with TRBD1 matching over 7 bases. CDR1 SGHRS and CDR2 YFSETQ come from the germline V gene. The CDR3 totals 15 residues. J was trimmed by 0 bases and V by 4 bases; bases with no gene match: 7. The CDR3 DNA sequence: TGCGCCAGCAGCCGAGGGACAGTGAGCTCCTACGAGCAGTACTTC. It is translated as CASSRGTVSSYEQYF.

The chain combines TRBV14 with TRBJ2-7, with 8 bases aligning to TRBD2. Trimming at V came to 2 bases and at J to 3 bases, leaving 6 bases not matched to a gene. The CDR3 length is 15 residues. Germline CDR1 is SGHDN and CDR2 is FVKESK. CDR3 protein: CASSQTGLDIYEQYF. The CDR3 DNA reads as TGTGCCAGCAGCCAAACGGGACTAGACATCTACGAGCAGTACTTC.

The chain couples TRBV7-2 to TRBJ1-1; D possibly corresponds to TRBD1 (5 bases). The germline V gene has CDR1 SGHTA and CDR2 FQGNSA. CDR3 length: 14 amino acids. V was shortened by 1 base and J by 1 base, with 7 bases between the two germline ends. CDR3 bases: TGTGCCAGCAGCTTAGGCAGGGCGAACACTGAAGCTTTCTTT. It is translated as CASSLGRANTEAFF.

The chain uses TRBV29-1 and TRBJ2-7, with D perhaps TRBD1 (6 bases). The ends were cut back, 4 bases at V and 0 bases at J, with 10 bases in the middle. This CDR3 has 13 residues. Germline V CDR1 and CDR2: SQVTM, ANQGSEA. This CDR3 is CSVVQGTSYEQYF. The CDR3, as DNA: TGCAGCGTTGTTCAGGGGACCTCCTACGAGCAGTACTTC.

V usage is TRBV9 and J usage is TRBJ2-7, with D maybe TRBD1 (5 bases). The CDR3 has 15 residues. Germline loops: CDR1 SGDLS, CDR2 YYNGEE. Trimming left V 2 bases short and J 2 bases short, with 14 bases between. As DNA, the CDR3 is TGTGCCAGCAGCGTGGCCCCAACAGGCCCCTACGAGCAGTACTTC. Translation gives CASSVAPTGPYEQYF.

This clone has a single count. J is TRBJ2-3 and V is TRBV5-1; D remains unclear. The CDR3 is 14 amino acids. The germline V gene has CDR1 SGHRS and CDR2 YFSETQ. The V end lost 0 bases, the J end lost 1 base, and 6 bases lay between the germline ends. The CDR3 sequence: CASSLGRGTDTQYF. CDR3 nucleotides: TGCGCCAGCAGCTTGGGGCGCGGCACAGATACGCAGTATTTT.

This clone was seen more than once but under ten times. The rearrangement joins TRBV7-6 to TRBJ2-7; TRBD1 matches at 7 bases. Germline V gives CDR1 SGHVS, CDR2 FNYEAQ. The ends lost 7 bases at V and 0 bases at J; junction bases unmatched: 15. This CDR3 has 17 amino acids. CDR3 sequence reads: CASTLGNRGPDSYEQYF. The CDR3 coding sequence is TGTGCCAGCACCTTGGGGAACAGGGGCCCCGACTCCTACGAGCAGTACTTC.

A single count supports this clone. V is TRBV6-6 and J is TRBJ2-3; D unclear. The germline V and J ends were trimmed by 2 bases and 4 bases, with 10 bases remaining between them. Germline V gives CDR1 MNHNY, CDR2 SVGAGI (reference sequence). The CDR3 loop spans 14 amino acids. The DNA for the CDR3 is TGTGCCAGCAGTTACGGGGTAGCATCAGATACGCAGTATTTT. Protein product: CASSYGVASDTQYF.

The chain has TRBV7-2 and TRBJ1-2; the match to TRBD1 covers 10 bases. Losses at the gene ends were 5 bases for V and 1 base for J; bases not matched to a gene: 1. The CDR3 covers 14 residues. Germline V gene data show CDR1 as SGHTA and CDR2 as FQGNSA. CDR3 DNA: TGTGCCAGCAGCGGGGACAGGGGTAACTATGGCTACACCTTC. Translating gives CASSGDRGNYGYTF.

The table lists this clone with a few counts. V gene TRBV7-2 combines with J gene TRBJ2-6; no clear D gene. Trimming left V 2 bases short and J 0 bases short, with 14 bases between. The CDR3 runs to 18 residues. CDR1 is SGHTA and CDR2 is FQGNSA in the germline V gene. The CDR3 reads CASSLSAVLLSGANVLTF. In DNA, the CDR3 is TGTGCCAGCAGCTTAAGTGCAGTCTTACTCTCTGGGGCCAACGTCCTGACTTTC.

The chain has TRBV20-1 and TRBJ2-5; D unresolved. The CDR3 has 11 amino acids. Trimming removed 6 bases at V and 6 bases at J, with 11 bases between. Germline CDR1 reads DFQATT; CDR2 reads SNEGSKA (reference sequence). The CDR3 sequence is CSAAPPQTQYF. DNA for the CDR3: TGCAGTGCCGCCCCGCCACAGACCCAGTACTTC.